The rows below give T cell receptor beta chains drawn from one sample of a study of shared clonotypes between healthy human individuals. The protocol was immunoSEQ multiplex PCR, while the TCRdb copy is restricted to in-frame clones and leaves out a portion. This sample has about 1.1 million clones, with roughly 77% found just once. Sequencing input: memory CD4+ T cells from PBMCs. The receptors were sampled from a man aged 18 to 35 in good health. Some clones in this sample may be carry-over from other donors' samples. Each CDR3 is given with its conserved first and last residue. A D gene is named only where the DNA matches it firmly. Clone sizes are given selectively: once, few, many, or a class where the clone is expanded.

D: -
size: -
J: TRBJ1-6
V: TRBV25-1
length: 17
CDR3: CASSEGKWSSYNSPLHF
DNA: TGTGCCAGCAGTGAAGGCAAGTGGAGCTCCTATAATTCACCCCTCCACTTT

D: TRBD1
size: -
J: TRBJ1-1
V: TRBV4-2
length: 16
CDR3: CASSPDRDGFNTEAFF
DNA: TGTGCCAGCAGCCCTGACAGGGATGGATTCAACACTGAAGCTTTCTTT

D: TRBD1
size: -
J: TRBJ2-3
V: TRBV13
length: 18
CDR3: CASSLTGTASISTDTQYF
DNA: TGTGCCAGCAGCTTAACGGGGACAGCCTCTATAAGCACAGATACGCAGTATTTT

D: TRBD1
size: few
J: TRBJ1-5
V: TRBV7-9
length: 14
CDR3: CASSQDRDNQPQHF
DNA: TGTGCCAGCAGCCAAGACAGGGATAATCAGCCCCAGCATTTT

D: -
size: -
J: TRBJ2-1
V: TRBV7-9
length: 14
CDR3: CASSLVAGIGEQFF
DNA: TGTGCCAGCAGCTTAGTGGCAGGGATCGGTGAGCAGTTCTTC

D: -
size: -
J: TRBJ2-1
V: TRBV9
length: 14
CDR3: CASSRTTGYNEQFF
DNA: TGTGCCAGCAGCCGAACGACGGGCTACAATGAGCAGTTCTTC

D: -
size: -
J: TRBJ1-1
V: TRBV5-1
length: 13
CDR3: CASSSGTNTEAFF
DNA: TGCGCCAGCAGCTCGGGAACCAACACTGAAGCTTTCTTT

D: TRBD1
size: few
J: TRBJ2-7
V: TRBV5-1
length: 15
CDR3: CASSNRDRGGGEQYF
DNA: TGCGCCAGCAGCAACCGGGACAGGGGAGGAGGAGAGCAGTACTTC

D: TRBD2
size: -
J: TRBJ2-1
V: TRBV6-1
length: 15
CDR3: CASILLAGGPNEQFF
DNA: TGTGCCAGCATTCTACTAGCGGGAGGGCCTAATGAGCAGTTCTTC

D: TRBD2
size: -
J: TRBJ2-3
V: TRBV4-1
length: 15
CDR3: CASSQREGATDTQYF
DNA: TGCGCCAGCAGCCAGCGGGAGGGGGCCACAGATACGCAGTATTTT

D: TRBD1
size: -
J: TRBJ2-3
V: TRBV7-6
length: 16
CDR3: CASSRLQGQDTDTQYF
DNA: TGTGCCAGCAGCCGATTACAAGGACAGGACACAGATACGCAGTATTTT

D: -
size: -
J: TRBJ2-1
V: TRBV28
length: 13
CDR3: CASSLAGSREQFF
DNA: TGTGCCAGCAGTTTGGCGGGAAGTAGGGAGCAGTTCTTC

D: TRBD1
size: -
J: TRBJ2-6
V: TRBV19
length: 17
CDR3: CASSIQGAPAGANVLTF
DNA: TGTGCCAGTAGTATCCAGGGGGCCCCCGCTGGGGCCAACGTCCTGACTTTC

D: TRBD2
size: few
J: TRBJ2-1
V: TRBV6-1
length: 14
CDR3: CASRALAAYNEQFF
DNA: TGTGCCAGCAGGGCCCTAGCGGCTTACAATGAGCAGTTCTTC

D: -
size: once
J: TRBJ2-1
V: TRBV20-1
length: 11
CDR3: CSARFSGEQFF
DNA: TGCAGTGCTAGGTTCTCGGGTGAGCAGTTCTTC

D: TRBD2
size: -
J: TRBJ2-7
V: TRBV6-1
length: 16
CDR3: CASSVRTSGQWYEQYF
DNA: TGTGCCAGCAGTGTTAGGACTAGCGGCCAATGGTACGAGCAGTACTTC

D: -
size: -
J: TRBJ1-4
V: TRBV7-9
length: 14
CDR3: CASSSTGSNEKLFF
DNA: TGTGCCAGCAGCTCGACAGGCTCTAATGAAAAACTGTTTTTT

D: TRBD1
size: -
J: TRBJ1-1
V: TRBV28
length: 15
CDR3: CASSLGGQGRAEAFF
DNA: TGTGCCAGCAGTTTGGGTGGACAGGGTCGGGCTGAAGCTTTCTTT

D: TRBD1
size: -
J: TRBJ1-1
V: TRBV5-1
length: 16
CDR3: CASSVMGQIMNTEAFF
DNA: TGCGCCAGCAGCGTCATGGGACAGATCATGAACACTGAAGCTTTCTTT

D: TRBD2
size: many
J: TRBJ2-7
V: TRBV28
length: 13
CDR3: CAIQAGGKYEQYF
DNA: TGTGCCATTCAAGCGGGAGGGAAATACGAGCAGTACTTC

D: -
size: -
J: TRBJ2-5
V: TRBV25-1
length: 17
CDR3: CASSEPPGIGDQETQYF
DNA: TGTGCCAGCAGTGAACCACCGGGGATAGGGGACCAAGAGACCCAGTACTTC

D: -
size: -
J: TRBJ1-1
V: TRBV4-2
length: 14
CDR3: CASSQDFRGTEAFF
DNA: TGTGCCAGCAGCCAAGATTTCCGGGGCACTGAAGCTTTCTTT

D: TRBD2
size: -
J: TRBJ2-1
V: TRBV5-1
length: 17
CDR3: CASSVLTSGRNYNEQFF
DNA: TGCGCCAGCAGCGTCCTAACTAGCGGGAGAAACTACAATGAGCAGTTCTTC

D: TRBD1
size: -
J: TRBJ1-5
V: TRBV28
length: 15
CDR3: CASSPLTGFGQPQHF
DNA: TGTGCCAGCAGTCCCCTGACAGGGTTCGGGCAGCCCCAGCATTTT

D: -
size: -
J: TRBJ2-5
V: TRBV20-1
length: 11
CDR3: CSARNRETQYF
DNA: TGCAGTGCTAGGAACCGGGAGACCCAGTACTTC

D: -
size: -
J: TRBJ2-1
V: TRBV20-1
length: 10
CDR3: CSAVSNEQFF
DNA: TGCAGTGCCGTTTCGAATGAGCAGTTCTTC

D: TRBD1
size: once
J: TRBJ2-7
V: TRBV7-3
length: 14
CDR3: CASSKDRYSYEQYF
DNA: TGTGCCAGCAGCAAGGACAGGTACTCCTACGAGCAGTACTTC

D: TRBD2
size: -
J: TRBJ2-2
V: TRBV4-1
length: 17
CDR3: CASSPITSGRGTGELFF
DNA: TGCGCCAGCAGCCCGATAACTAGCGGGAGGGGGACCGGGGAGCTGTTTTTT

D: TRBD1
size: -
J: TRBJ2-7
V: TRBV5-1
length: 15
CDR3: CASSMTGSGFYEQYF
DNA: TGCGCCAGCAGCATGACAGGGTCCGGCTTTTACGAGCAGTACTTC

D: -
size: -
J: TRBJ1-3
V: TRBV2
length: 13
CDR3: CASSPSRGNTIYF
DNA: TGTGCCAGCAGTCCATCGAGGGGAAACACCATATATTTT

D: TRBD1
size: -
J: TRBJ2-7
V: TRBV2
length: 15
CDR3: CASSPGTGVFDEQYF
DNA: TGTGCCAGCAGTCCCGGGACAGGGGTTTTCGACGAGCAGTACTTC

D: -
size: once
J: TRBJ2-1
V: TRBV2
length: 14
CDR3: CASSKRLDGDEQFF
DNA: TGTGCCAGCAGTAAAAGACTAGATGGTGATGAGCAGTTCTTC

D: -
size: few
J: TRBJ1-5
V: TRBV18
length: 14
CDR3: CASSNQGGSQPQHF
DNA: TGTGCCAGCTCCAACCAAGGGGGGAGTCAGCCCCAGCATTTT

D: -
size: -
J: TRBJ1-2
V: TRBV29-1
length: 11
CDR3: CSGRLGDGYTF
DNA: TGCAGCGGACGATTGGGGGATGGCTACACCTTC

D: TRBD1
size: few
J: TRBJ1-5
V: TRBV30
length: 13
CDR3: CAWSYRGPQPQHF
DNA: TGTGCCTGGAGTTACAGGGGTCCTCAGCCCCAGCATTTT

D: TRBD1
size: -
J: TRBJ2-5
V: TRBV18
length: 13
CDR3: CASSPTGGETQYF
DNA: TGTGCCAGCTCACCAACAGGGGGAGAGACCCAGTACTTC

D: -
size: -
J: TRBJ1-1
V: TRBV10-2
length: 15
CDR3: CASSALGQGLGEAFF
DNA: TGCGCCAGCAGTGCACTGGGGCAGGGGTTGGGTGAAGCTTTCTTT

D: -
size: -
J: TRBJ1-2
V: TRBV10-3
length: 12
CDR3: CAISESREGYTF
DNA: TGTGCCATCAGTGAGTCGCGGGAAGGCTACACCTTC

D: -
size: few
J: TRBJ2-6
V: TRBV5-1
length: 15
CDR3: CASSWDPSGANVLTF
DNA: TGCGCCAGCAGCTGGGACCCCTCTGGGGCCAACGTCCTGACTTTC

D: -
size: -
J: TRBJ1-5
V: TRBV7-9
length: 12
CDR3: CASSLGGQPQHF
DNA: TGTGCCAGCAGCTTAGGAGGGCAGCCCCAGCATTTT

D: TRBD1
size: -
J: TRBJ2-3
V: TRBV9
length: 16
CDR3: CASSPRGDRVPDTQYF
DNA: TGTGCCAGCAGCCCGAGAGGGGACAGGGTCCCAGATACGCAGTATTTT

D: TRBD1
size: -
J: TRBJ2-1
V: TRBV5-1
length: 15
CDR3: CASSLAMTGGGEQFF
DNA: TGCGCCAGCAGCTTGGCTATGACAGGGGGCGGTGAGCAGTTCTTC

D: -
size: -
J: TRBJ2-2
V: TRBV4-2
length: 16
CDR3: CASSQDHGVRSGELFF
DNA: TGTGCCAGCAGCCAAGATCACGGGGTCCGAAGCGGGGAGCTGTTTTTT

D: TRBD2
size: -
J: TRBJ2-1
V: TRBV11-2
length: 16
CDR3: CASSSIAGGPGYRQFF
DNA: TGTGCCAGCAGCTCGATAGCGGGAGGGCCAGGTTATCGGCAGTTCTTC

D: -
size: -
J: TRBJ1-1
V: TRBV9
length: 15
CDR3: CASSPTGWGDTEAFF
DNA: TGTGCCAGCAGCCCCACAGGTTGGGGGGACACTGAAGCTTTCTTT

D: TRBD2
size: -
J: TRBJ2-5
V: TRBV2
length: 14
CDR3: CASSELAGVETQYF
DNA: TGTGCCAGCAGTGAACTAGCGGGAGTGGAGACCCAGTACTTC

D: TRBD2
size: -
J: TRBJ2-7
V: TRBV30
length: 12
CDR3: CACPGLAGEQYF
DNA: TGTGCCTGTCCGGGACTAGCGGGCGAGCAGTACTTC

D: TRBD1
size: -
J: TRBJ1-1
V: TRBV5-1
length: 16
CDR3: CASSLAGTGRGTEAFF
DNA: TGCGCCAGCAGCTTGGCGGGGACAGGGCGGGGGACTGAAGCTTTCTTT

D: -
size: once
J: TRBJ2-7
V: TRBV23-1
length: 14
CDR3: CASRKDTGPYEQYF
DNA: TGCGCCAGCAGGAAAGATACAGGGCCCTACGAGCAGTACTTC

D: -
size: -
J: TRBJ1-5
V: TRBV4-3
length: 14
CDR3: CASSQDGRNQPQHF
DNA: TGCGCCAGCAGCCAGGACGGTCGAAATCAGCCCCAGCATTTT

D: -
size: -
J: TRBJ2-2
V: TRBV28
length: 17
CDR3: CASSFPLDGQHAGELFF
DNA: TGTGCCAGCAGTTTTCCCCTGGACGGACAGCATGCCGGGGAGCTGTTTTTT